This T cell receptor beta chain is drawn from a study of identical twins. Findings and limits, study-wide: The more abundant beta clonotypes in cord blood had fewer insertions, and memory repertoires did not show this. Those out-of-frame alpha sequences shared by twins showed an excess of low generation probability. Without tracking the same donors, conclusions rested on cross-sectional statistical analysis.

Template switching added a universal primer site; cDNA carried unique molecular identifiers. TCRdb called the 5' RACE reads again in MiXCR, with one record for every CDR3 protein. The table includes more than 400,000 distinct CDR3 sequences, roughly 15% detected once. V lost 4 bases, J lost 3 bases, and 10 bases lay in between. The CDR3 sequence is 13 residues long. Germline CDR1 is SGHAT and CDR2 is FQNNGV. A word on this clonotype: What it binds is not known.

A further study also used this sample, focusing on yellow fever vaccine responses in identical twins.

Sequences were obtained from CD4+ T cells sorted from blood. This clonotype was obtained from a woman between 18 and 30 years old in good health. The chain recombines TRBV11-2 with TRBJ2-7; D not resolved. The CDR3 is CASSWPSGYEQYV. DNA of the CDR3: TGTGCCAGCAGCTGGCCCTCCGGCTACGAGCAGTACGTC.